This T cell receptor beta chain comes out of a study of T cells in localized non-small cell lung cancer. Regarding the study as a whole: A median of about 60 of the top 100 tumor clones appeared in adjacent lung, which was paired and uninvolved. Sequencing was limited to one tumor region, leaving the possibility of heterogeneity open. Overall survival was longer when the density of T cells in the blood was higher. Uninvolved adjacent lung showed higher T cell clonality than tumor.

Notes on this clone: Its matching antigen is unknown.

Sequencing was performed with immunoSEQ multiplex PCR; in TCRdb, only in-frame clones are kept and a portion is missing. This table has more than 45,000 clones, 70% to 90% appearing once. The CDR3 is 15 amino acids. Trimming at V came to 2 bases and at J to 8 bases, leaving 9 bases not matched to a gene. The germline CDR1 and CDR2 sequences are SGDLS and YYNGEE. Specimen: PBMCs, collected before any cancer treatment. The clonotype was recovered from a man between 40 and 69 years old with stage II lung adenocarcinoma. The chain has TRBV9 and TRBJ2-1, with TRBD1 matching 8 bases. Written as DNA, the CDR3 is TGTGCCAGCAGCGTTGATCGAGACAGGGGTGATGAGCAGTTCTTC. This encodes CASSVDRDRGDEQFF.